A selection of T cell receptor beta chains follows, all from one sample in a study of graft-versus-host responses after intestinal transplantation. Sequencing was performed with immunoSEQ multiplex PCR; in TCRdb, only in-frame clones are kept and a portion is missing. The profile shows some 39,000 clones, 90% to 95% of them singletons. Antigens of these TCRs are unknown. The input for sequencing was unstimulated CD8+ T cells sorted from spleen or lymph node cells, taken before transplant. The receptors stem from a human donor who was the organ donor for an intestinal transplant. CDR3s include the opening cysteine and the closing phenylalanine or tryptophan. The D gene is left open where the match is weak. Only some rows state a clone size, as once, few, many or a class for expanded clones.

v_gene	d_gene	j_gene	abundance	CDR3aa	CDR3nt
TRBV5-1	-	TRBJ1-1	-	CASSLSNTEAFF	TGCGCCAGCAGCTTGTCGAACACTGAAGCTTTCTTT
TRBV27	TRBD2	TRBJ2-3	-	CASWGRGGISPLTTDTQYF	TGTGCCAGTTGGGGGCGGGGGGGGATAAGCCCACTCACAACAGATACGCAGTATTTT
TRBV5-5	-	TRBJ2-1	-	CASSLVLWGHNEQFF	TGTGCCAGCAGCTTGGTCTTGTGGGGGCACAATGAGCAGTTCTTC
TRBV6-4	TRBD2	TRBJ2-3	-	CASSPAGTSGTDTQYF	TGTGCCAGCAGTCCCGCCGGGACTAGCGGCACAGATACGCAGTATTTT
TRBV15	-	TRBJ2-3	once	CATSRDPGQTFTDTQYF	TGTGCCACCAGCAGAGATCCCGGGCAGACTTTCACAGATACGCAGTATTTT
TRBV11-2	TRBD2	TRBJ2-2	-	CASSFNLAAPNTGELFF	TGTGCCAGCAGCTTCAACCTAGCGGCGCCGAACACCGGGGAGCTGTTTTTT
TRBV13	TRBD2	TRBJ2-5	once	CASSETSEETQYF	TGTGCCAGCAGCGAAACTAGCGAAGAGACCCAGTACTTC
TRBV28	-	TRBJ2-3	-	CASSLLSEAPSTDTQYF	TGTGCCAGCAGTTTATTATCTGAGGCTCCTAGCACAGATACGCAGTATTTT
TRBV7-2	-	TRBJ2-7	-	CASSGEEYEQYF	TGTGCCAGCAGCGGGGAAGAATACGAGCAGTACTTC
TRBV15	TRBD2	TRBJ2-1	-	CATQSLGSGEFHEQFF	TGTGCCACCCAATCCCTCGGTAGCGGGGAGTTCCATGAGCAGTTCTTC
TRBV2	TRBD1	TRBJ2-1	-	CASRSGTVNNEQFF	TGTGCCAGCAGGTCCGGGACAGTAAACAATGAGCAGTTCTTC
TRBV7-6	TRBD2	TRBJ2-3	-	CASSPGPRLAGDTDTQYF	TGTGCCAGCAGCCCCGGGCCCCGACTAGCGGGGGACACAGATACGCAGTATTTT
TRBV4-2	TRBD1	TRBJ1-2	once	CASSQEVLRDRGSGYTF	TGTGCCAGCAGCCAAGAGGTACTAAGGGACAGGGGCTCTGGCTACACCTTC
TRBV6-5	-	TRBJ1-1	once	CASSLRGGTEAFF	TGTGCCAGCAGCTTAAGGGGGGGCACTGAAGCTTTCTTT
TRBV30	TRBD1	TRBJ2-7	few	CAWSETTGGPYEQYF	TGTGCCTGGAGTGAAACGACAGGGGGACCATACGAGCAGTACTTC
TRBV9	TRBD2	TRBJ2-1	-	CASSAYGGANNEQFF	TGTGCCAGCAGCGCCTACGGGGGGGCAAACAATGAGCAGTTCTTC
TRBV4-1	-	TRBJ1-6	-	CASSQAAISPLHF	TGCGCCAGCAGCCAAGCCGCGATTTCACCCCTCCACTTT
TRBV5-6	TRBD2	TRBJ2-1	once	CASSLVWRGGEDEQFF	TGTGCCAGCAGCTTGGTGTGGCGGGGGGGTGAGGATGAGCAGTTCTTC
TRBV9	-	TRBJ2-3	-	CASSVGSGLSTDTQYF	TGTGCCAGCAGCGTGGGGTCTGGCCTAAGCACAGATACGCAGTATTTT
TRBV15	TRBD2	TRBJ2-5	-	CATSRLGGETQYF	TGTGCCACCAGCAGATTGGGAGGGGAGACCCAGTACTTC
TRBV5-4	-	TRBJ1-1	once	CASSLGQTEAFF	TGTGCCAGCAGCTTGGGGCAGACTGAAGCTTTCTTT
TRBV12-1	-	TRBJ2-1	-	CASSSPGGSYNEQFF	TGTGCCAGCAGCTCCCCGGGGGGCTCATACAATGAGCAGTTCTTC
TRBV9	TRBD2	TRBJ2-3	-	CASSVTSADTQYF	TGTGCCAGCAGCGTAACTAGCGCAGATACGCAGTATTTT
TRBV4-3	-	TRBJ2-7	-	CASSQHTLYEQYF	TGCGCCAGCAGCCAACATACCTTATACGAGCAGTACTTC
TRBV9	TRBD2	TRBJ2-3	-	CASSGQRLAGADTQYF	TGTGCCAGCAGCGGTCAAAGACTAGCGGGGGCAGATACGCAGTATTTT
TRBV19	-	TRBJ2-1	-	CASSIAASSYNEQFF	TGTGCCAGTAGCATAGCGGCGAGCTCCTACAATGAGCAGTTCTTC
TRBV6-5	-	TRBJ1-1	-	CASSRGGGTEAFF	TGTGCCAGCAGCCGGGGGGGCGGCACTGAAGCTTTCTTT
TRBV19	-	TRBJ1-3	-	CASIQGTGNTIYF	TGTGCCAGTATACAGGGAACTGGAAACACCATATATTTT
TRBV6-1	-	TRBJ2-7	-	CASSDHPTGSSSYEQYF	TGTGCCAGCAGTGACCATCCTACAGGGTCCAGCTCCTACGAGCAGTACTTC
TRBV27	-	TRBJ1-6	-	CASSLRWKVNNSPLHF	TGTGCCAGCAGTTTACGGTGGAAGGTTAATAATTCACCCCTCCACTTT
TRBV5-8	-	TRBJ2-7	-	CASSLNLLGSDYEQYF	TGTGCCAGCAGCTTAAATCTACTAGGATCCGATTACGAGCAGTACTTC
TRBV5-6	-	TRBJ1-1	-	CASSLGVTGSAEAFF	TGTGCCAGCAGCTTGGGGGTCACCGGGTCCGCTGAAGCTTTCTTT
TRBV28	TRBD2	TRBJ2-3	-	CASSFSGGDYFLGTDTQYF	TGTGCCAGCAGTTTTAGCGGGGGGGACTATTTTCTAGGTACAGATACGCAGTATTTT
TRBV18	-	TRBJ2-7	once	CASSQLAEAEQYF	TGTGCCAGCTCACAACTAGCAGAGGCCGAGCAGTACTTC
TRBV6-5	TRBD1	TRBJ1-1	-	CASSLPGTGNTEAFF	TGTGCCAGCAGTTTACCCGGGACAGGGAACACTGAAGCTTTCTTT
TRBV4-2	-	TRBJ2-6	-	CASSLVGAGSDGANVLTF	TGTGCCAGCAGCCTAGTAGGGGCAGGATCGGATGGGGCCAACGTCCTGACTTTC
TRBV4-2	-	TRBJ2-7	-	CASSQGRDGLASHGGEQYF	TGTGCCAGCAGCCAAGGCCGGGACGGTTTGGCCTCCCACGGGGGCGAGCAGTACTTC
TRBV6-5	TRBD1	TRBJ1-5	-	CASSYSGGGNQPQHF	TGTGCCAGCAGTTACTCAGGGGGCGGCAATCAGCCCCAGCATTTT
TRBV27	-	TRBJ2-7	once	CASSFGGSSYEQYF	TGTGCCAGCAGTTTTGGCGGTAGCTCCTACGAGCAGTACTTC
TRBV9	-	TRBJ1-2	-	CASSETGTSGYTF	TGTGCCAGCAGCGAGACCGGGACAAGTGGCTACACCTTC
TRBV5-4	TRBD1	TRBJ1-5	once	CASSQGGFPNQPQHF	TGTGCCAGCAGCCAGGGGGGGTTCCCAAATCAGCCCCAGCATTTT
TRBV5-6	-	TRBJ1-1	-	CASRQKGNTEAFF	TGTGCCAGCCGCCAGAAGGGGAACACTGAAGCTTTCTTT
TRBV19	-	TRBJ2-3	-	CASRSPSTDTQYF	TGTGCCAGTAGGTCACCCAGCACAGATACGCAGTATTTT
TRBV7-3	TRBD1	TRBJ2-7	-	CASSPGVGQGFEQYF	TGTGCCAGCAGCCCGGGGGTGGGACAGGGGTTCGAGCAGTACTTC
TRBV6-5	-	TRBJ1-2	-	CASSRHRDGYGYTF	TGTGCCAGCAGTCGCCACCGGGACGGTTATGGCTACACCTTC
TRBV7-2	-	TRBJ2-3	once	CASSPHSVGISPGSTQYF	TGTGCCAGCAGCCCCCACTCCGTCGGGATCTCCCCGGGGTCTACGCAGTATTTT
TRBV2	-	TRBJ2-5	-	CAIRGGGQETQYF	TGTGCCATCCGAGGAGGGGGACAAGAGACCCAGTACTTC
TRBV30	-	TRBJ1-5	-	CAWSRADANQPQHF	TGTGCCTGGAGTAGGGCAGACGCCAATCAGCCCCAGCATTTT
TRBV20-1	-	TRBJ1-5	once	CSASLNQPQHF	TGCAGTGCTAGCTTAAATCAGCCCCAGCATTTT
TRBV6-5	-	TRBJ2-7	-	CASSYDKASYEQYF	TGTGCCAGCAGTTACGACAAAGCCTCCTACGAGCAGTACTTC
TRBV6-1	-	TRBJ2-7	-	CASTDPDLYEQYF	TGTGCCAGCACCGATCCGGACCTCTACGAGCAGTACTTC
TRBV10-3	-	TRBJ1-2	-	CAISGVRGRVQVLYGYTF	TGTGCCATCAGTGGCGTACGGGGAAGGGTCCAGGTACTCTATGGCTACACCTTC
TRBV4-3	TRBD2	TRBJ2-4	-	CASSQGLAGGPIDIQYF	TGCGCCAGCAGCCAAGGGCTAGCGGGGGGGCCGATAGACATTCAGTACTTC
TRBV19	-	TRBJ1-4	-	CASSIDGPVSEKLFF	TGTGCCAGTAGTATAGATGGACCTGTTAGTGAAAAACTGTTTTTT
TRBV9	-	TRBJ2-7	-	CASSVAGDTYEQYF	TGTGCCAGCAGCGTAGCGGGGGATACCTACGAGCAGTACTTC
TRBV4-1	TRBD2	TRBJ2-5	-	CASSLHPQRGDLETQYF	TGCGCCAGCAGCCTCCATCCGCAGCGGGGGGACCTAGAGACCCAGTACTTC
TRBV27	-	TRBJ2-1	-	CASRKESGQRPHEQFF	TGTGCCAGCAGAAAAGAGAGCGGACAGAGACCTCATGAGCAGTTCTTC
TRBV10-1	-	TRBJ2-2	-	CASSETGTGELFF	TGCGCCAGCAGTGAGACGGGGACCGGGGAGCTGTTTTTT
TRBV30	-	TRBJ1-4	-	CACPNGGVGNEKLFF	TGTGCCTGCCCAAACGGGGGTGTGGGTAATGAAAAACTGTTTTTT